In this sample, the clone carrying this T cell receptor (beta chain) turned up many times. With the read ending 3 residues before the CDR3 end, the germline J gene is used to fill in that end. These data belong to a study of T cell clonality in common variable immunodeficiency. The germline V gene encodes CDR1 SEHNR and CDR2 FQNEAQ (reference sequence). This CDR3 has 15 amino acids. Here immunoSEQ multiplex PCR was the method, and the copy in TCRdb shows in-frame clones only, minus some. Altogether roughly 32,000 clones were found in the sample, and no singletons occur. The TCR comes from a person aged 18 to 70 in good health. The chain links TRBV7-9 to TRBJ1-1; D perhaps matches TRBD1 (5 bases). The sequenced material came from peripheral blood mononuclear cells. The part of the CDR3 DNA that was read is TGTGCCAGCAGCTTAGTCTCGGGGACTGGCGCAGAA. It translates to CASSLVSGTGAE. The whole CDR3 protein reads CASSLVSGTGAEAFF.